The 30 T cell receptor beta chains below were found in one sample sequenced in a study of T cell responses to AZD1222 COVID-19 vaccine. Clones were sequenced by immunoSEQ multiplex PCR, and TCRdb holds only the in-frame ones, with some missing. The sample has tens of thousands of clones, 80% to 90% seen once; the top ten hold under 35%. The sequencing used peripheral blood, collected on day 0 of AZD1222 vaccination. Receptors were obtained from an adult in good health.

This chain joins TRBV7-8 and TRBJ2-7; D ambiguous. The CDR3 has 14 amino acids. Germline CDR1 reads SGHVS; CDR2 reads FQNEAQ. V lost 5 bases and J 2 bases, leaving 13 bases between the germline ends. CDR3 coding DNA: TGTGCCAGCAGCCCCCTGTCTCTGGCCTACGAGCAGTACTTC. Translated, it gives CASSPLSLAYEQYF.

The chain links TRBV7-9 to TRBJ2-1, with D hard to call. The CDR3 is 12 amino acids. Germline CDR1 is SEHNR and CDR2 is FQNEAQ (reference sequence). V was clipped by 5 bases and J by 13 bases, with 15 bases between them. DNA of the CDR3: TGTGCCAGCAGCCCCCTTGGGCATATCCAGTTCTTC. Translating it yields CASSPLGHIQFF.

V and J are TRBV2 and TRBJ1-3; no reliable D call. Trimming took off 11 bases at V and 0 bases at J, with 11 bases between the two ends. The CDR3 is made up of 13 amino acids. The germline CDR1 and CDR2 sequences are SNHLY and FYNNEI. CDR3 amino acids: CALLHSSGNTIYF. CDR3 nucleotide sequence: TGTGCCTTATTACACTCCTCTGGAAACACCATATATTTT.

This chain links TRBV10-1 with TRBJ1-3; 7 bases line up with TRBD1. Germline V gene lookup returns CDR1 WNHNN and CDR2 SYGVQD (reference sequence). V shed 6 bases and J 2 bases; nucleotides not matched to a gene: 1. The CDR3 totals 13 residues. In DNA, the CDR3 is TGCGCCAGCAGACAGGGGACTGGAAACACCATATATTTT. It translates to CASRQGTGNTIYF.

This rearrangement joins TRBV24-1 to TRBJ2-2; TRBD2 matches 10 bases. Germline V gene sequence: CDR1 KGHDR, CDR2 SFDVKD. The length of the CDR3 is 19 residues. V shed 5 bases, J shed 0 bases, and the junction held 11 bases outside the gene matches. CDR3 coding DNA: TGTGCCACCAGTGTTTACCCACCAGCGGGAGGGTCGAACACCGGGGAGCTGTTTTTT. Translation: CATSVYPPAGGSNTGELFF.

The V call is TRBV7-9, the J call TRBJ2-7; 7 bases align to TRBD1. This CDR3 has 14 residues. The ends lost 3 bases at V and 3 bases at J; junction bases unmatched: 5. Per germline, CDR1 SEHNR and CDR2 FQNEAQ (reference sequence). This CDR3 is CASSFGQANYEQYF. The CDR3 nucleotides are TGTGCCAGCAGCTTTGGACAGGCCAACTACGAGCAGTACTTC.

This chain links TRBV7-9 with TRBJ1-5; 10 bases map to TRBD1. After removal of 5 bases from V and 7 bases from J, the junction contained 11 bases not matched to a gene. The CDR3 sequence is 16 residues long. Looked up from germline, CDR1 is SEHNR and CDR2 is FQNEAQ (reference sequence). Here the CDR3 reads CASSHDPGTGVQPQHF. CDR3 coding DNA: TGTGCCAGCAGCCACGATCCCGGGACAGGGGTACAGCCCCAGCATTTT. The full variable domain, with the rest looked up from reference TRBV7-9 and TRBJ1-5, is DTGVSQNPRHKITKRGQNVTFRCDPISEHNRLYWYRQTLGQGPEFLTYFQNEAQLEKSRLLSDRFSAERPKGSFSTLEIQRTEQGDSAMYLCASSHDPGTGVQPQHFGDGTRLSIL.

The chain links TRBV5-1 to TRBJ1-1; D is undetermined. The germline V gene has CDR1 SGHRS and CDR2 YFSETQ. V dropped 0 bases and J dropped 8 bases, with 14 bases sitting between them. The CDR3 spans 14 residues. CDR3 sequence: CASSLAGGVPEAFF. In nucleotides, the CDR3 is TGCGCCAGCAGCTTGGCCGGCGGGGTCCCAGAAGCTTTCTTT.

CDR3 residues: CASSLQGSGYTF. The DNA of the CDR3 is TGTGCCAGCAGCTTACAGGGTTCTGGCTACACCTTC. The chain recombines TRBV7-8 with TRBJ1-2, with D perhaps TRBD1 (5 bases). Germline lookup yields CDR1 SGHVS and CDR2 FQNEAQ. Trimming left V 2 bases short and J 7 bases short, with 8 bases between. CDR3 length equals 12 residues.

The chain is built from TRBV28 and TRBJ1-2; D uncertain. The length of the CDR3 is 12 residues. Trimming pared 5 bases from V and 8 bases from J, leaving 12 bases between. The germline CDR1 and CDR2 sequences are MDHEN and SYDVKM. The chain's CDR3 is CASSPGPGGYTF. CDR3 DNA: TGTGCCAGCAGTCCCGGACCGGGGGGCTACACCTTC.

The chain links TRBV11-1 to TRBJ2-5; 12 bases match TRBD1. After removal of 1 base from V and 5 bases from J, the junction contained 5 bases not matched to a gene. This CDR3 is built from 16 residues. Germline CDR1 reads SGHAT; CDR2 reads FQDESV (reference sequence). The CDR3 is CASSLGGQGATETQYF. CDR3 nucleotides: TGTGCCAGCAGCTTAGGGGGACAGGGGGCGACGGAGACCCAGTACTTC.

As to this clone: Other DNA sequences within the sample encode an identical CDR3. The chain uses TRBV4-2 and TRBJ2-7, with TRBD1 identical over 9 bases. With V trimmed by 3 bases and J by 2 bases, 8 bases remained unmatched. The CDR3 is made up of 16 amino acids. CDR1 LGHNA and CDR2 YNFKEQ come from the germline V gene. The CDR3 sequence: CASSQAQGQGPYEQYF. In DNA, the CDR3 is TGTGCCAGCAGCCAGGCCCAGGGACAGGGACCCTACGAGCAGTACTTC.

The J gene is TRBJ2-3, the V gene TRBV13; 14 nucleotides agree with TRBD2. J was trimmed by 1 base and V by 5 bases; bases with no gene match: 20. This CDR3 comprises 22 residues. Looked up from germline, CDR1 is PRHDT and CDR2 is FYEKMQ (reference sequence). The CDR3: CASSQMGWGLAGESERTDTQYF. The CDR3 nucleotides are TGTGCCAGCAGCCAGATGGGATGGGGACTAGCGGGAGAATCGGAACGCACAGATACGCAGTATTTT.

V is TRBV9 and J is TRBJ2-1, with a weak D call TRBD1 (5 bases). The V gene lost 4 bases and the J gene lost 4 bases, with 18 bases spanning the gap. Germline assignment: CDR1 SGDLS and CDR2 YYNGEE. The CDR3 is 16 amino acids. The CDR3 here is CASSPSRDILYNEQFF. In DNA, the CDR3 is TGTGCCAGCAGCCCCAGCAGGGATATTTTATACAATGAGCAGTTCTTC.

This chain links TRBV6-2 or TRBV6-3 with TRBJ2-7; no clear D gene. Germline V gene data show CDR1 as MNHEY and CDR2 as SVGEGT. The CDR3 loop spans 15 amino acids. V was shortened by 2 bases and J by 4 bases, with 15 bases between the two germline ends. The CDR3, as DNA: TGTGCCAGCAGTTACGGGTCAGGAGCTACTTACGAGCAGTACTTC. Translated: CASSYGSGATYEQYF.

As for this clone: This same CDR3 is encoded by further DNA sequences in the sample. This sequence joins TRBV10-3 and TRBJ2-2; D might be TRBD1 (5 bases). Germline V gene lookup returns CDR1 ENHRY and CDR2 SYGVKD. Trimming took 3 bases from V and 4 from J, leaving 9 bases between them. CDR3 length equals 14 residues. CDR3 nucleotide sequence: TGTGCCATCAGTGAAAGGGGTGGCACCGGGGAGCTGTTTTTT. Translated: CAISERGGTGELFF.

V usage is TRBV25-1 and J usage is TRBJ2-3; D may match TRBD1 or TRBD2 (5 bases each). The CDR3 is 13 residues long. CDR1 is MGHDK and CDR2 is SYGVNS in the germline V gene. Trimming stripped 5 bases from V and 14 bases from J, with 20 bases between. This chain's CDR3 is CASSSERGIRRYF. The CDR3, as DNA: TGTGCCAGCAGTAGCGAGAGGGGTATCAGGAGGTATTTT.

In DNA, the CDR3 is TGTGCCAGCAGTTTGATGAACACTGAAGCTTTCTTT. Translated, it gives CASSLMNTEAFF. The V and J genes are TRBV28 and TRBJ1-1; D is unresolved. This CDR3 spans 12 amino acids. V lost 3 bases to trimming and J lost 0 bases, with 2 bases between them. Germline CDR1 MDHEN, CDR2 SYDVKM.

This rearrangement joins TRBV25-1 to TRBJ2-2; tentative D call: TRBD1 (6 bases). Germline V gene lookup returns CDR1 MGHDK and CDR2 SYGVNS. V was shortened by 5 bases and J by 7 bases, with 14 bases between the two germline ends. CDR3 length: 14 amino acids. The CDR3 sequence: CASSRAGAGGELFF. The CDR3 DNA sequence: TGTGCCAGCAGTAGGGCAGGGGCTGGCGGGGAGCTGTTTTTT.

The chain couples TRBV5-1 to TRBJ2-1; D might be TRBD1 or TRBD2, each matching 5 bases. CDR1 SGHRS and CDR2 YFSETQ come from the germline V gene. This CDR3 has 14 amino acids. Trimming removed 4 bases from V and 5 bases from J, with 13 bases in between. The CDR3 nucleotides are TGCGCCAGCAGCCCCGGGACGGCCAACAATGAGCAGTTCTTC. Residues: CASSPGTANNEQFF.

The count of this clone is one. The chain recombines TRBV28 with TRBJ1-2; 9 positions agree with TRBD1. The ends lost 6 bases at V and 8 bases at J; junction bases unmatched: 7. The CDR3 is made up of 13 amino acids. CDR1 and CDR2 from the germline V gene are MDHEN and SYDVKM. The CDR3 region has the DNA TGTGCCAGCAGCCCGGGACAGGGCGGCGGCTACACCTTC. It encodes CASSPGQGGGYTF.

This chain connects TRBV7-6 to TRBJ1-4, with unresolved D. In germline, CDR1 is SGHVS, CDR2 FNYEAQ. CDR3 length: 14 residues. The germline V and J ends were trimmed by 2 bases and 4 bases, with 8 bases remaining between them. The CDR3 coding sequence is TGTGCCAGCAGCTTATCCGGGAGTAATGAAAAACTGTTTTTT. Its protein product is CASSLSGSNEKLFF.

This chain joins TRBV19 and TRBJ2-3; TRBD2 matches 8 bases. CDR1 is LNHDA and CDR2 is SQIVND in the germline V gene (reference sequence). The CDR3 loop spans 14 amino acids. With 4 bases clipped from V and 1 base from J, the junction kept 1 base outside the gene matches. Here the CDR3 DNA reads TGTGCCAGTAGTAGTAGCGGGGGCACAGATACGCAGTATTTT. Translating gives CASSSSGGTDTQYF.

The V gene is TRBV6-5, the J gene TRBJ2-5; no clear D gene. Trimming left V 7 bases short and J 4 bases short, with 7 bases between. From germline, CDR1 is MNHEY and CDR2 SVGAGI. CDR3 length: 11 amino acids. CDR3 amino acids: CASTIGETQYF. Written as DNA, the CDR3 is TGTGCCAGCACCATTGGAGAGACCCAGTACTTC.

The V and J genes are TRBV5-5 and TRBJ1-5, with D unclear. Trimming left V 3 bases short and J 0 bases short, with 13 bases between. This CDR3 is 16 amino acids long. From germline, CDR1 is SGHKS and CDR2 YYEKEE (reference sequence). This CDR3 is CASSSEAVYSNQPQHF. CDR3 sequence (DNA): TGTGCCAGCAGCTCGGAGGCCGTTTATAGCAATCAGCCCCAGCATTTT.

This chain uses TRBV7-9 with TRBJ1-3, with D possibly being TRBD1 (6 bases). Germline V CDR1 and CDR2: SEHNR, FQNEAQ (reference sequence). The CDR3 is made up of 15 amino acids. Trimming removed 3 bases from V and 0 bases from J, with 9 bases in between. CDR3 sequence (DNA): TGTGCCAGCAGCTTGACAGGAATCTCTGGAAACACCATATATTTT. Protein: CASSLTGISGNTIYF.

The chain links TRBV7-9 to TRBJ2-5; TRBD2 aligns across 8 bases. Trimming took 6 bases from V and 2 from J; bases not matched to a gene: 8. CDR1 and CDR2 (germline): SEHNR, FQNEAQ (reference sequence). The CDR3 totals 15 residues. The CDR3 DNA is TGTGCCAGCAGTCCCGGGCAGCGGGAGCAAGAGACCCAGTACTTC. Its translation: CASSPGQREQETQYF.

V and J are TRBV3-1 (or the pseudogene TRBV3-2) and TRBJ2-2; D ambiguous. V gave up 4 bases and J gave up 6 bases, with 15 bases separating them. CDR1 LGHDT and CDR2 YNNKEL come from the germline V gene (reference sequence). The CDR3 is 15 residues long. CDR3 bases: TGTGCCAGCAGCCGAAGATCACGGGTCCCCGGGGAGCTGTTTTTT. Its protein product is CASSRRSRVPGELFF.

The V call is TRBV4-2, the J call TRBJ1-5; D might be TRBD1 (6 bases). The CDR3 extends over 16 amino acids. With 4 bases removed from V and 0 bases from J, the gap between germline ends came to 13 bases. Per germline, CDR1 LGHNA and CDR2 YNFKEQ. The CDR3 is CASSPTDRFSNQPQHF. The CDR3 nucleotides read TGTGCCAGCAGCCCCACAGACAGGTTTAGCAATCAGCCCCAGCATTTT.

This clone was observed once. The chain combines TRBV6-2 or TRBV6-3 with TRBJ2-7; D remains ambiguous. The length of the CDR3 is 11 residues. Germline lookup yields CDR1 MNHEY and CDR2 SVGEGT. With 6 bases removed from V and 4 bases from J, the gap between germline ends came to 7 bases. In DNA form, the CDR3 reads TGTGCCAGCAGCCTCGATTACGAGCAGTACTTC. Residues: CASSLDYEQYF.